The clone carrying this TCR beta chain was seen only a few times. Sequenced by immunoSEQ multiplex PCR; TCRdb stores in-frame clones only, minus some. The table shows more than 20,000 clones, with roughly 73% occurring only once. This sample stems from a study of blood T cell repertoires in COVID-19. Study information: Collection of acute and convalescent COVID-19 samples took place in the United States, Italy and Spain. T cells, B-cell-depleted T cells, or PBMCs supplied cDNA or gDNA.

This TCR was sampled from a human donor in a cohort sampled during active or convalescent COVID-19. Sequenced: peripheral blood.

The CDR3 here is CASSLGQGSYNEQFF. In DNA, the CDR3 is TGTGCCAGCAGCTTAGGACAGGGCTCCTACAATGAGCAGTTCTTC. The chain couples TRBV11-2 to TRBJ2-1; 7 positions agree with TRBD1. CDR1 is SGHAT and CDR2 is FQNNGV in the germline V gene. The ends lost 1 base at V and 0 bases at J; junction bases unmatched: 0. The CDR3 is 15 amino acids.